The source of this T cell receptor (beta chain) is a study of cytomegalovirus exposure and HLA in healthy donors. The study ran its PCR with 60 Vbeta and 13 Jbeta primers. Sequenced by immunoSEQ multiplex PCR; TCRdb stores in-frame clones only, minus some. In all, the sample yields about 150,000 clones. Study-wide points: Sequencing artifact likely explains a cluster of highly shared sequence variants. Cytomegalovirus association was listed for 164 TCR beta chains.

Turning to this clone: The antigen remains undetermined.

The ends lost 5 bases at V and 4 bases at J; junction bases unmatched: 5. Germline assignment: CDR1 SEHNR and CDR2 FQNEAQ (reference sequence). The CDR3 is made up of 15 amino acids. Material for sequencing was PBMCs. This chain uses TRBV7-9 with TRBJ1-4; 9 bases map to TRBD1. The source of this sequence is a woman between 50 and 59 years old in good health and CMV-seronegative. The CDR3 spells CASSPSGQGNEKLFF. In nucleotides, the CDR3 is TGTGCCAGCAGCCCGTCGGGACAGGGTAATGAAAAACTGTTTTTT.